These 23 T cell receptor beta chains originate from one sample sequenced in a study of a mutant IDH1 vaccine in newly diagnosed glioma. Documented time point: week 35, safety follow-up. It was 300 ug of mutant IDH1 20-mer peptide that made up each vaccine dose, given with topical imiquimod. TCRdb keeps only in-frame clones here, not all; method: immunoSEQ multiplex PCR. The sample carries tens of thousands of clones, 74% recorded once. For these receptors, no antigen is known. Sequenced here: PBMCs, sampled from a glioma patient whose treatment included an IDH1 peptide vaccine. These receptors were taken from a man aged 45-65 years with glioma.

In its sample, this clone was seen once. The V and J genes are TRBV9 and TRBJ1-1; TRBD1 agrees at 11 bases. The germline CDR1 and CDR2 sequences are SGDLS and YYNGEE. The CDR3 spans 18 residues. J gave up 1 base and V 4 bases, and 12 bases lay outside the gene matches. The CDR3 bases are TGTGCCAGCAGCTTCGGGACAGGGGGTGGGAAAAGGAACACTGAAGCTTTCTTT. As protein: CASSFGTGGGKRNTEAFF.

The V and J genes are TRBV30 and TRBJ1-5, with TRBD1 as a possible D gene (5 bases). CDR1 and CDR2 (germline): GTSNPN, SVGIG (reference sequence). Deletions cut 2 bases from V and 5 bases from J, with 10 bases between. The CDR3 is made up of 13 amino acids. This chain's CDR3 is CAWSQGSDQPQHF. In DNA form, the CDR3 reads TGTGCCTGGAGTCAGGGATCCGATCAGCCCCAGCATTTT. The variable domain in full, with the rest retrieved from reference TRBV30 and TRBJ1-5, is SQTIHQWPATLVQPVGSPLSLECTVEGTSNPNLYWYRQAAGRGLQLLFYSVGIGQISSEVPQNLSASRPQDRQFILSSKKLLLSDSGFYLCAWSQGSDQPQHFGDGTRLSIL.

The chain uses TRBV5-6 and TRBJ2-4, with D perhaps TRBD2 (7 bases). Germline CDR1 and CDR2: SGHDT and YYEEEE. The CDR3 runs 15 residues. V lost 3 bases to trimming and J lost 7 bases, with 17 bases between them. CDR3 protein: CASSWGAGAENIQYF. The CDR3 DNA follows: TGTGCCAGCAGCTGGGGTGCGGGGGCCGAGAACATTCAGTACTTC.

This clone was counted between two and nine times. The chain links TRBV4-1 to TRBJ2-7, with D perhaps TRBD1 or TRBD2 (5 bases each). The CDR3 is 15 amino acids. V was shortened by 2 bases and J by 0 bases, with 11 bases between the two germline ends. Germline V lookup: CDR1 MGHRA, CDR2 YSYEKL. CDR3 DNA sequence: TGCGCCAGCAGCCAATCCCCAGGGAGCTCCTACGAGCAGTACTTC. It codes for CASSQSPGSSYEQYF.

This clone was recorded once. V is TRBV19 and J is TRBJ2-1; the D is unclear. The germline V gene has CDR1 LNHDA and CDR2 SQIVND (reference sequence). The V gene lost 10 bases and the J gene lost 9 bases, with 19 bases spanning the gap. The CDR3 extends over 13 amino acids. The CDR3 nucleotides read TGTGCCACCAGCCCCCGGAGTAGTGGTGAGCAGTTCTTC. It translates to CATSPRSSGEQFF. The variable domain in full, with the rest retrieved from reference TRBV19 and TRBJ2-1, is DGGITQSPKYLFRKEGQNVTLSCEQNLNHDAMYWYRQDPGQGLRLIYYSQIVNDFQKGDIAEGYSVSREKKESFPLTVTSAQKNPTAFYLCATSPRSSGEQFFGPGTRLTVL.

The sample holds a few counts of this clone. The chain couples TRBV7-3 to TRBJ2-7; TRBD1 agrees at 9 bases. Germline CDR1 is SGHTA and CDR2 is FQGTGA. J gave up 3 bases and V 2 bases, and 8 bases lay outside the gene matches. The CDR3 extends over 16 amino acids. This CDR3 is CASSLHRRTGDYEQYF. CDR3 DNA sequence: TGTGCCAGCAGCTTACACCGTCGGACAGGGGACTACGAGCAGTACTTC.

The V gene is TRBV27, the J gene TRBJ2-7; 9 positions match TRBD1. This CDR3 has 14 residues. With V trimmed by 5 bases and J by 5 bases, 7 bases remained unmatched. Germline CDR1 is MNHEY and CDR2 is SMNVEV (reference sequence). CDR3 in amino acids: CASSAGTGTHEQYF. For the CDR3, the DNA is TGTGCCAGCAGTGCCGGGACAGGGACGCACGAGCAGTACTTC.

The chain uses TRBV7-2 and TRBJ2-2; D is unresolved. The germline V gene encodes CDR1 SGHTA and CDR2 FQGNSA. V shed 5 bases and J shed 6 bases, with 10 bases lying between them. The CDR3 is 13 amino acids. CDR3 sequence: CASSKESAGELFF. CDR3 sequence (DNA): TGTGCCAGCAGCAAGGAGTCGGCCGGGGAGCTGTTTTTT.

The chain uses TRBV2 and TRBJ2-7; D is undetermined. The CDR3 runs 15 residues. Germline V gene sequence: CDR1 SNHLY, CDR2 FYNNEI. Deletions cut 3 bases from V and 9 bases from J, with 21 bases between. The DNA of the CDR3 is TGTGCCAGCAGTGACAATAGGGTGAGCCGAGTCTCGCAGTACTTC. This codes for CASSDNRVSRVSQYF.

Here the CDR3 reads CASTSVGGYNEQFF. The CDR3 nucleotides are TGTGCCAGCACCTCGGTGGGGGGGTACAATGAGCAGTTCTTC. The chain combines TRBV6-6 with TRBJ2-1; 7 bases match TRBD2. In germline, CDR1 is MNHNY, CDR2 SVGAGI (reference sequence). CDR3 length equals 14 residues. V was clipped by 7 bases and J by 4 bases; unmatched bases: 7.

CDR3 protein: CASSIGGGPSDTQYF. The CDR3 bases are TGTGCCAGTAGTATAGGGGGGGGGCCTTCAGATACGCAGTATTTT. The V and J genes are TRBV19 and TRBJ2-3, with a tentative D call TRBD2 (7 bases). Looked up from germline, CDR1 is LNHDA and CDR2 is SQIVND (reference sequence). The V gene lost 1 base and the J gene lost 4 bases, with 12 bases spanning the gap. The CDR3 consists of 15 residues.

By share, this clone ranks as medium-sized. The V and J genes are TRBV19 and TRBJ2-1, with 8 bases matching TRBD2. J lost 4 bases, V lost 7 bases, and 9 bases had no gene match. Germline CDR1 LNHDA, CDR2 SQIVND (reference sequence). This CDR3 region has 15 residues. The CDR3 spells CASIRSGGSYNEQFF. The CDR3 DNA reads as TGTGCCAGTATAAGAAGCGGGGGAAGTTACAATGAGCAGTTCTTC.

The rearrangement links TRBV11-3 to TRBJ2-1; D gene uncertain. Deletions cut 6 bases from V and 3 bases from J, with 15 bases between. The CDR3 is 15 amino acids. Germline V gene data show CDR1 as SGHNT and CDR2 as YENEEA. The CDR3 loop is CASSQTWVVYNEQFF. The CDR3 nucleotides read TGTGCCAGCAGTCAGACGTGGGTCGTCTACAATGAGCAGTTCTTC.

V usage is TRBV5-6 and J usage is TRBJ2-1, with D uncertain. Germline V CDR1 and CDR2: SGHDT, YYEEEE. Trimming cost V 3 bases and J 10 bases, with 11 bases left between them. The CDR3 has 12 amino acids. CDR3 in amino acids: CASSSRVLEQFF. DNA for the CDR3: TGTGCCAGCAGCTCCCGGGTTTTGGAGCAGTTCTTC.

As for this clone: A read error may explain this, as a much larger clone is one base away. The V gene is TRBV4-2, the J gene TRBJ1-2; 7 bases line up with TRBD1. The V segment lost 3 bases and the J segment 2 bases; nucleotides outside the gene matches: 0. CDR3 length: 13 residues. The germline V gene has CDR1 LGHNA and CDR2 YNFKEQ. For the CDR3, the DNA is TGTGCCAGCAGCCAGACAGGGAACTATGGCTACACCTTC. It encodes CASSQTGNYGYTF.

This clone has only a few counts. The genes are TRBV9 and TRBJ2-1, with 7 bases aligning to TRBD1. The CDR3 is 13 amino acids. Germline V gene lookup returns CDR1 SGDLS and CDR2 YYNGEE. J gave up 6 bases and V 5 bases, and 5 bases lay outside the gene matches. CDR3 coding DNA: TGTGCCAGCAGTTTGACAGGGCTCAATGAGCAGTTCTTC. Translation gives CASSLTGLNEQFF.

V and J are TRBV29-1 and TRBJ2-6; D gene unclear. Trimming removed 4 bases from V and 1 base from J, with 8 bases in between. Germline V gives CDR1 SQVTM, CDR2 ANQGSEA. The CDR3 length is 14 residues. CDR3 protein: CSVAGPSGANVLTF. The CDR3 coding sequence is TGCAGCGTTGCAGGCCCTTCTGGGGCCAACGTCCTGACTTTC.

As regards this clone: Other DNA sequences from this sample encode an identical CDR3 as well. The J gene is TRBJ1-1, the V gene TRBV19; D is unclear. The germline V and J ends were trimmed by 1 base and 7 bases, with 10 bases remaining between them. Per the germline V gene, CDR1 is LNHDA and CDR2 is SQIVND (reference sequence). This CDR3 contains 13 residues. Here the CDR3 reads CASSIVTGGEAFF. The CDR3 region has the DNA TGTGCCAGTAGTATAGTCACTGGCGGTGAAGCTTTCTTT.

V and J are TRBV4-2 and TRBJ1-2, with TRBD1 identical over 9 bases. The ends lost 1 base at V and 5 bases at J; junction bases unmatched: 2. The CDR3 runs to 14 residues. The germline gives CDR1 LGHNA, CDR2 YNFKEQ. Here the CDR3 DNA reads TGTGCCAGCAGCCAAGGACAGGGGGAGTATGGCTACACCTTC. Translation: CASSQGQGEYGYTF.

This chain connects TRBV29-1 to TRBJ2-3; 8 bases map to TRBD1. The germline gives CDR1 SQVTM, CDR2 ANQGSEA. With V trimmed by 6 bases and J by 3 bases, 5 bases remained unmatched. The length of the CDR3 is 13 residues. The CDR3 sequence is CSVLGQGTDTQYF. In DNA form, the CDR3 reads TGCAGCGTACTAGGACAGGGAACAGATACGCAGTATTTT.

The CDR3 reads CASSSRGSGEQFF. The CDR3 coding sequence is TGTGCCAGCAGCTCCCGGGGTAGCGGTGAGCAGTTCTTC. This chain connects TRBV7-2 to TRBJ2-1; D might be TRBD2 (6 bases). V was trimmed by 4 bases and J by 9 bases, leaving 13 bases between them. Germline V gene lookup returns CDR1 SGHTA and CDR2 FQGNSA. The CDR3 is made up of 13 amino acids.

The chain has TRBV2 and TRBJ2-7; D perhaps matches TRBD2 (5 bases). CDR1 is SNHLY and CDR2 is FYNNEI in the germline V gene. Trimming took 9 bases from V and 4 from J, leaving 16 bases between them. The CDR3 is 13 residues long. The CDR3 bases are TGTGCCAGACAATCCGGGATCTCTTACGAGCAGTACTTC. It codes for CARQSGISYEQYF.

In this sample, this clone turned up once. The chain carries TRBV9 and TRBJ1-5; 10 nucleotides line up with TRBD1. The CDR3 loop spans 15 amino acids. Germline CDR1 is SGDLS and CDR2 is YYNGEE. The J segment lost 0 bases and the V segment lost 10 bases, leaving 7 bases of the junction unmatched. CDR3 region: CAGSGQGFSNQPQHF. The CDR3 region has the DNA TGTGCCGGATCGGGACAGGGGTTTAGCAATCAGCCCCAGCATTTT.